The 27 T cell receptor beta chains presented below share a single source sample, sequenced in a study of blood T cell repertoires in COVID-19. Data came from immunoSEQ multiplex PCR; TCRdb stores just in-frame clones and leaves some out. The sample contains over 250,000 clones, 88% of which appear only once. Sequencing was done on a sample of peripheral blood. Receptors originate from a woman between 65 and 79 years old with COVID-19, enrolled during active disease.

This chain connects TRBV6-1 to TRBJ2-2, with 7 nucleotides matching TRBD1. The CDR3 runs to 16 residues. V gave up 3 bases and J gave up 3 bases; unmatched junction bases: 7. CDR1 is MNHNS and CDR2 is SASEGT in the germline V gene. This chain's CDR3 is CASSERQGLDTGELFF. The DNA for the CDR3 is TGTGCCAGCAGTGAGAGACAGGGCTTGGACACCGGGGAGCTGTTTTTT.

The chain couples TRBV20-1 to TRBJ2-7; D is undetermined. The CDR3 covers 14 residues. Looked up from germline, CDR1 is DFQATT and CDR2 is SNEGSKA (reference sequence). The V and J ends lost 3 bases and 2 bases respectively, with 14 bases between them. The DNA for the CDR3 is TGCAGTGCTAGTCGCAGGCAGGATACCTACGAGCAGTACTTC. It is translated as CSASRRQDTYEQYF.

V is TRBV30 and J is TRBJ2-1, with 8 bases identical to TRBD1. The V gene end was trimmed by 5 bases and the J gene end by 8 bases; junction bases not matched to a gene: 5. Germline lookup yields CDR1 GTSNPN and CDR2 SVGIG (reference sequence). The CDR3 consists of 12 residues. The CDR3 coding sequence is TGTGCCTGGGACAGGGGTCGGGATGAGCAGTTCTTC. It specifies CAWDRGRDEQFF. The entire variable domain, with the rest obtained from reference TRBV30 and TRBJ2-1, is as follows: SQTIHQWPATLVQPVGSPLSLECTVEGTSNPNLYWYRQAAGRGLQLLFYSVGIGQISSEVPQNLSASRPQDRQFILSSKKLLLSDSGFYLCAWDRGRDEQFFGPGTRLTVL.

The V gene is TRBV28, the J gene TRBJ2-1; 13 bases align to TRBD2. This CDR3 comprises 15 residues. J gave up 9 bases and V 5 bases, and 7 bases lay outside the gene matches. Germline-derived CDR1 and CDR2 are MDHEN and SYDVKM. CDR3 protein: CASSHRTSGRPEQFF. CDR3 sequence (DNA): TGTGCCAGCAGTCACCGGACTAGCGGGAGACCTGAGCAGTTCTTC.

This clone was found once. The chain links TRBV19 to TRBJ1-4; D gene uncertain. Germline loops: CDR1 LNHDA, CDR2 SQIVND (reference sequence). This CDR3 has 14 residues. Trimming cost V 5 bases and J 8 bases, with 15 bases left between them. CDR3 bases: TGTGCCAGTAGTCAGCGGCCCGGAGGAGAAAAACTGTTTTTT. Amino acids: CASSQRPGGEKLFF. Drawing the rest from reference TRBV19 and TRBJ1-4, the complete variable domain is DGGITQSPKYLFRKEGQNVTLSCEQNLNHDAMYWYRQDPGQGLRLIYYSQIVNDFQKGDIAEGYSVSREKKESFPLTVTSAQKNPTAFYLCASSQRPGGEKLFFGSGTQLSVL.

This clone has only a few counts. The rearrangement uses TRBV18 and TRBJ2-1; no definite D call. There are 13 residues in the CDR3. The V end was cut by 4 bases, the J end by 5 bases, with 9 bases between. Per the germline V gene, CDR1 is KGHSH and CDR2 is LQKENI. Here the CDR3 reads CASSLYRDNEQFF. The CDR3 DNA follows: TGTGCCAGCTCACTATACAGAGACAATGAGCAGTTCTTC. Based on the CDR3 plus reference TRBV18 and TRBJ2-1, the full variable domain is NAGVMQNPRHLVRRRGQEARLRCSPMKGHSHVYWYRQLPEEGLKFMVYLQKENIIDESGMPKERFSAEFPKEGPSILRIQQVVRGDSAAYFCASSLYRDNEQFFGPGTRLTVL.

The rearrangement links TRBV30 to TRBJ2-7, with D perhaps matching TRBD1 (7 bases). The CDR3 consists of 13 residues. V lost 5 bases and J 2 bases, leaving 13 bases between the germline ends. Per germline, CDR1 GTSNPN and CDR2 SVGIG (reference sequence). CDR3 sequence reads: CAWGQGEAYEQYF. In DNA form, the CDR3 reads TGTGCCTGGGGGCAGGGGGAGGCCTACGAGCAGTACTTC. Supplemented by reference TRBV30 and TRBJ2-7, the full variable domain reads SQTIHQWPATLVQPVGSPLSLECTVEGTSNPNLYWYRQAAGRGLQLLFYSVGIGQISSEVPQNLSASRPQDRQFILSSKKLLLSDSGFYLCAWGQGEAYEQYFGPGTRLTVT.

CDR3 amino acids: CASRPTGRREKLFF. The CDR3 nucleotides read TGTGCCAGCAGACCCACAGGACGTAGAGAAAAACTGTTTTTT. The chain joins TRBV28 to TRBJ1-4, with a tentative D call TRBD1 (5 bases). This CDR3 is built from 14 residues. Germline V gene lookup returns CDR1 MDHEN and CDR2 SYDVKM. V was clipped by 6 bases and J by 8 bases, with 16 bases between them.

In its sample, this clone was seen a few times. The J gene is TRBJ1-6, the V gene TRBV6-5; perhaps TRBD1 as D (6 bases). Germline assignment: CDR1 MNHEY and CDR2 SVGAGI. This CDR3 contains 12 residues. Deletions cut 3 bases from V and 12 bases from J, with 9 bases between. The CDR3 spells CASSYFRGPLHF. The CDR3 DNA reads TGTGCCAGCAGTTATTTCAGGGGACCCCTCCACTTT.

The V gene is TRBV3-1 (or the pseudogene TRBV3-2), the J gene TRBJ2-7; D not certain. CDR3 length equals 16 residues. V gave up 0 bases and J gave up 1 base, with 13 bases separating them. The germline CDR1 and CDR2 sequences are LGHDT and YNNKEL (reference sequence). The CDR3 bases are TGTGCCAGCAGCCAAGATCTACAGCTAAAATCCTACGAGCAGTACTTC. Translating it yields CASSQDLQLKSYEQYF.

The chain carries TRBV19 and TRBJ2-7; D is possibly TRBD2 (5 bases). This CDR3 region has 12 residues. Trimming left V 3 bases short and J 3 bases short, with 6 bases between. The germline V gene has CDR1 LNHDA and CDR2 SQIVND (reference sequence). In DNA form, the CDR3 reads TGTGCCAGTAGTATCCGGGGCTACGAGCAGTACTTC. Amino acids: CASSIRGYEQYF.

Only a few counts were recorded for this clone. V is TRBV10-3 and J is TRBJ1-1; TRBD1 aligns across 8 bases. The germline gives CDR1 ENHRY, CDR2 SYGVKD. The CDR3 is 14 residues long. The V and J ends lost 6 bases and 0 bases, in that order; junction bases with no gene match: 3. CDR3 region: CAIRQGAMNTEAFF. In nucleotides, the CDR3 is TGTGCCATCAGGCAGGGGGCGATGAACACTGAAGCTTTCTTT.

This clone was detected once. J is TRBJ1-1 and V is TRBV11-3; D might be TRBD1 (5 bases). V gave up 0 bases and J gave up 11 bases, with 13 bases separating them. Looked up from germline, CDR1 is SGHNT and CDR2 is YENEEA. This CDR3 region has 13 residues. Here the CDR3 reads CASSLDRASRAFF. The DNA for the CDR3 is TGTGCCAGCAGCTTAGACAGGGCAAGTCGGGCTTTCTTT.

The table lists this clone with many counts. The chain employs TRBV6-4 and TRBJ1-1; D perhaps matches TRBD1 (6 bases). The V end was cut by 6 bases, the J end by 0 bases, with 8 bases between. CDR3 size: 13 residues. Germline CDR1 is MRHNA and CDR2 is SNTAGT. In DNA form, the CDR3 reads TGTGCCAGCAGAAGGACAGTGAACACTGAAGCTTTCTTT. Translation: CASRRTVNTEAFF.

The V call is TRBV19, the J call TRBJ2-7, with D possibly being TRBD2 (6 bases). V was trimmed by 4 bases and J by 2 bases, leaving 15 bases between them. The CDR3 runs to 15 residues. The germline V gene has CDR1 LNHDA and CDR2 SQIVND (reference sequence). CDR3: CASSTSWGGAYEQYF. The CDR3 coding sequence is TGTGCCAGTAGTACCTCCTGGGGAGGAGCCTACGAGCAGTACTTC.

V and J are TRBV10-3 and TRBJ2-2; TRBD2 is a possible D gene (6 bases). Deletions cut 11 bases from V and 2 bases from J, with 18 bases between. Germline loops: CDR1 ENHRY, CDR2 SYGVKD. This CDR3 has 15 amino acids. CDR3: CAAQSNSGNTGELFF. DNA for the CDR3: TGTGCCGCCCAGAGCAATAGCGGTAACACCGGGGAGCTGTTTTTT.

This clone was counted only a few times. The chain is built from TRBV4-1 and TRBJ1-3; tentative D call: TRBD1 (6 bases). V lost 2 bases and J lost 0, with 14 bases in between. CDR1 is MGHRA and CDR2 is YSYEKL in the germline V gene. The CDR3 totals 17 residues. The CDR3 nucleotides read TGCGCCAGCAGCCAAAGACAGGACCTAAGCTCTGGAAACACCATATATTTT. It is translated as CASSQRQDLSSGNTIYF.

The genes are TRBV25-1 and TRBJ1-4, with no clear D. This CDR3 has 14 amino acids. V was pared by 2 bases and J by 0 bases, with 4 bases between. CDR1 and CDR2 (germline): MGHDK, SYGVNS. CDR3 DNA: TGTGCCAGCAGTGAACTTACAACTAATGAAAAACTGTTTTTT. Its protein product is CASSELTTNEKLFF.

This clone showed up just a few times. This sequence joins TRBV6-2 or TRBV6-3 and TRBJ1-1; D possibly corresponds to TRBD1 (5 bases). This CDR3 region has 15 residues. V lost 0 bases and J lost 0, with 8 bases in between. Germline V gives CDR1 MNHEY, CDR2 SVGEGT. As DNA, the CDR3 is TGTGCCAGCAGTTACTCGGGGGGAATGAACACTGAAGCTTTCTTT. This sequence encodes CASSYSGGMNTEAFF.

The CDR3 region is CASTWTGGGNQPQHF. As DNA, the CDR3 is TGTGCCAGTACCTGGACAGGGGGCGGCAATCAGCCCCAGCATTTT. The chain uses TRBV19 and TRBJ1-5; TRBD1 matches 11 bases. The V gene's germline CDR1 is LNHDA and CDR2 SQIVND (reference sequence). This CDR3 has 15 residues. The trim removed 7 bases at V and 2 bases at J, leaving 4 bases unmatched.

The chain couples TRBV5-4 to TRBJ2-1; D possibly corresponds to TRBD1 (6 bases). V lost 4 bases and J 7 bases, leaving 15 bases between the germline ends. Looked up from germline, CDR1 is SGHNT and CDR2 is YYREEE (reference sequence). This CDR3 has 14 residues. In DNA, the CDR3 is TGTGCCAGCAGCACGACCCTAGGGGGTAATGAGCAGTTCTTC. As protein: CASSTTLGGNEQFF.

The chain combines TRBV30 with TRBJ1-5, with D possibly being TRBD1 (5 bases). Germline CDR1 is GTSNPN and CDR2 is SVGIG (reference sequence). The CDR3 runs to 13 residues. V was shortened by 4 bases and J by 2 bases, with 9 bases between the two germline ends. This CDR3 is CAWTQQGNQPQHF. The CDR3 DNA follows: TGTGCCTGGACCCAACAGGGCAATCAGCCCCAGCATTTT.

The chain uses TRBV7-9 and TRBJ2-7; no clear D. Looked up from germline, CDR1 is SEHNR and CDR2 is FQNEAQ (reference sequence). The CDR3 spans 12 residues. The V end lost 5 bases, the J end lost 4 bases, and 9 bases lay between the germline ends. CDR3 loop: CASSRGSYEQYF. The DNA for the CDR3 is TGTGCCAGCAGCAGAGGATCGTACGAGCAGTACTTC.

This sequence joins TRBV19 and TRBJ1-4, with D possibly matching TRBD1 (5 bases). Trimming shortened V by 3 bases and J by 5 bases, and 10 bases separated the two germline ends. The CDR3 length is 14 residues. CDR1 LNHDA and CDR2 SQIVND come from the germline V gene (reference sequence). As DNA, the CDR3 is TGTGCCAGTAGTATTTCAGGGCTGAATGAAAAACTGTTTTTT. This gives the protein CASSISGLNEKLFF.

The V and J genes are TRBV9 and TRBJ2-7; 7 bases match TRBD1. CDR3 size: 15 residues. V was pared by 0 bases and J by 4 bases, with 7 bases of the junction left unmatched. Germline V gives CDR1 SGDLS, CDR2 YYNGEE. The CDR3 protein is CASSVGIGGGYEQYF. CDR3 DNA sequence: TGTGCCAGCAGCGTAGGGATAGGGGGCGGGTACGAGCAGTACTTC.

CDR3: CASSYRQYGYGYTF. The CDR3 DNA sequence: TGTGCCAGCAGTTACCGACAGTACGGTTATGGCTACACCTTC. The chain recombines TRBV6-2 or TRBV6-3 with TRBJ1-2; tentative D call: TRBD1 (5 bases). Trimming removed 2 bases at V and 5 bases at J, with 12 bases between. CDR3 length equals 14 residues. Germline lookup yields CDR1 MNHEY and CDR2 SVGEGT.

J is TRBJ2-3 and V is TRBV5-1, with 7 bases matching TRBD2. V trimming: 0 bases; J trimming: 2 bases; junction bases outside the gene matches: 3. The CDR3 spans 15 residues. Germline V gene data show CDR1 as SGHRS and CDR2 as YFSETQ. CDR3 sequence (DNA): TGCGCCAGCAGCTTGGGGGCGGGGGACACAGATACGCAGTATTTT. This translates into CASSLGAGDTDTQYF.